This T cell receptor (beta chain) was obtained from a study of blood T cell repertoires in COVID-19. Study information: There were acute and convalescent COVID-19 samples, and they came from the United States, Italy and Spain. In each case, the material was cDNA or gDNA derived from T cells, B-cell-depleted T cells, or PBMCs.

Generated by immunoSEQ multiplex PCR, the TCRdb table keeps only in-frame clones and is missing some. This sample yields 100,000 to 150,000 clones, of which roughly 74% are seen a single time; more than 5% belongs to the top ten. The CDR3 is 16 amino acids. From germline, CDR1 is LNHDA and CDR2 SQIVND (reference sequence). The V segment lost 10 bases and the J segment 7 bases; nucleotides outside the gene matches: 13. This sequence originates from a man aged 55-75 years with acute or convalescent COVID-19. The sample consisted of peripheral blood. The chain couples TRBV19 to TRBJ2-2; 12 bases align to TRBD2. The CDR3 region is CATALAGGPQGGELFF. The CDR3 DNA follows: TGTGCCACTGCACTAGCGGGGGGTCCCCAGGGCGGGGAGCTGTTTTTT.